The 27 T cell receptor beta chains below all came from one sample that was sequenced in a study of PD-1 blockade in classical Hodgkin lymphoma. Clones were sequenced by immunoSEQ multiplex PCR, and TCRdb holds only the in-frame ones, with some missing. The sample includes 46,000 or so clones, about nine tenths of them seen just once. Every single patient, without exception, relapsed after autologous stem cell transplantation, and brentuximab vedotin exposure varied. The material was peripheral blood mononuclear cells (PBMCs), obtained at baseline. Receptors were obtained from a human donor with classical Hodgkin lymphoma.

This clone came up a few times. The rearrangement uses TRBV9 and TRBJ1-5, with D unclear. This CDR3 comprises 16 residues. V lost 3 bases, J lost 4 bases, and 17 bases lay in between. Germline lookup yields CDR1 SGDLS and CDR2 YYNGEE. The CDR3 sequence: CASSAQISARNQPQHF. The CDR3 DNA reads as TGTGCCAGCAGCGCCCAAATATCGGCACGAAATCAGCCCCAGCATTTT.

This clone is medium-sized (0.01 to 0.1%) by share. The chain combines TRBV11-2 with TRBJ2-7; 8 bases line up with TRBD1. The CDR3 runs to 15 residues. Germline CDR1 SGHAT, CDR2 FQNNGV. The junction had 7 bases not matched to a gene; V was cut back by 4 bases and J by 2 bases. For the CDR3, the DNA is TGTGCCAGCAGCTCCTCCGGACAGGGCCCCTACGAGCAGTACTTC. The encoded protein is CASSSSGQGPYEQYF.

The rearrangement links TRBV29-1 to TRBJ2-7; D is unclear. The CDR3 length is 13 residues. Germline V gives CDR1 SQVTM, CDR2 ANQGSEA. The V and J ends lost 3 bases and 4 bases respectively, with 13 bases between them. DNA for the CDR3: TGCAGCGTTGAGGGCGACAACCCGTACGAGCAGTACTTC. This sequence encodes CSVEGDNPYEQYF.

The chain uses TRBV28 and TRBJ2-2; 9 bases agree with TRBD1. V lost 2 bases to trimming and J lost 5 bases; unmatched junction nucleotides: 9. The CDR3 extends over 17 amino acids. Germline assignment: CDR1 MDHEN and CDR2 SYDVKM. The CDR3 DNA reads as TGTGCCAGCAGTTTAAGGTTCCACAGGGGGCGTACCGGGGAGCTGTTTTTT. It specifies CASSLRFHRGRTGELFF.

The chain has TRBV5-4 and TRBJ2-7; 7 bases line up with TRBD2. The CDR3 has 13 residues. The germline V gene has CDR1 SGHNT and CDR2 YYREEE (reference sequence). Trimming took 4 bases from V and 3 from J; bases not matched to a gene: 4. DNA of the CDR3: TGTGCCAGCAGCCCTCCGGGAGGCTACGAGCAGTACTTC. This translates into CASSPPGGYEQYF.

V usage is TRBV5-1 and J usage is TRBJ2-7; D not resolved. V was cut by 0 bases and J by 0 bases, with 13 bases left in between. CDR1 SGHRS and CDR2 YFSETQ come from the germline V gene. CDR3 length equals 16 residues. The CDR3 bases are TGCGCCAGCAGCTTGGCGCTGACACCCAACTCCTACGAGCAGTACTTC. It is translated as CASSLALTPNSYEQYF.

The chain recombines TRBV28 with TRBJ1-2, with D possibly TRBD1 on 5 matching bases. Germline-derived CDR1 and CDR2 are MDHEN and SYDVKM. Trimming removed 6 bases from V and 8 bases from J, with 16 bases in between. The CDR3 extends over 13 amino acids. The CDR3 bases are TGTGCCAGCAGACCCAACGGGGCTCCCGGCTACACCTTC. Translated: CASRPNGAPGYTF.

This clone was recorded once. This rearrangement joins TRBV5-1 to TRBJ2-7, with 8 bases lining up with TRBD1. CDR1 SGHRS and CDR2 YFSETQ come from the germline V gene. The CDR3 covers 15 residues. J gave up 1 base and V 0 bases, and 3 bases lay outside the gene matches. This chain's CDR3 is CASSLETGGSYEQYF. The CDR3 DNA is TGCGCCAGCAGCTTGGAAACAGGGGGGTCCTACGAGCAGTACTTC. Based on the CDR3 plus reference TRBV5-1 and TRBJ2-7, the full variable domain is KAGVTQTPRYLIKTRGQQVTLSCSPISGHRSVSWYQQTPGQGLQFLFEYFSETQRNKGNFPGRFSGRQFSNSRSEMNVSTLELGDSALYLCASSLETGGSYEQYFGPGTRLTVT.

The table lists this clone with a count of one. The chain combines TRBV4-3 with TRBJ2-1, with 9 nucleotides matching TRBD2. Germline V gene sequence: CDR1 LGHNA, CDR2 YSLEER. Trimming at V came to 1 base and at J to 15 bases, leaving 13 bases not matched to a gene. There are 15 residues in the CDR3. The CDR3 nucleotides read TGCGCCAGCAGCCAAGCTGCTAGCGGGGCCATACGTGCGTTCTTC. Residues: CASSQAASGAIRAFF.

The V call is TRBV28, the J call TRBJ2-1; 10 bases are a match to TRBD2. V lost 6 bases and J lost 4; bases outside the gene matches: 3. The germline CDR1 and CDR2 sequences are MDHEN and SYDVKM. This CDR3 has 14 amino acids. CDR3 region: CASSLAGVYNEQFF. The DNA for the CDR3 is TGTGCCAGCAGCCTAGCGGGAGTTTACAATGAGCAGTTCTTC.

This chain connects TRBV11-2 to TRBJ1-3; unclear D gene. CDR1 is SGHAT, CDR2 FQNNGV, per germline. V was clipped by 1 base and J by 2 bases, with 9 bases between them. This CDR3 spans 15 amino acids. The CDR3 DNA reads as TGTGCCAGCAGCTTAGGAGGGTCCCCTGGAAACACCATATATTTT. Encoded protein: CASSLGGSPGNTIYF.

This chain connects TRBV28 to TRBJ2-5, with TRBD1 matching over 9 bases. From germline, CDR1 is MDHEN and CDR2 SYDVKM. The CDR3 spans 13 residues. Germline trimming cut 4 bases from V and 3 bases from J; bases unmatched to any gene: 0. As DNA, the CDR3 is TGTGCCAGCAGTTGGACAGGGGAAGAGACCCAGTACTTC. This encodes CASSWTGEETQYF.

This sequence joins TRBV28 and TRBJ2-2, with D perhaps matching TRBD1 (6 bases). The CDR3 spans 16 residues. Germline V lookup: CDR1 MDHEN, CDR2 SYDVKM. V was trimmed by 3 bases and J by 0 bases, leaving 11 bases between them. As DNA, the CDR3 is TGTGCCAGCAGTTTGCAGGGGACCACGAACACCGGGGAGCTGTTTTTT. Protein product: CASSLQGTTNTGELFF.

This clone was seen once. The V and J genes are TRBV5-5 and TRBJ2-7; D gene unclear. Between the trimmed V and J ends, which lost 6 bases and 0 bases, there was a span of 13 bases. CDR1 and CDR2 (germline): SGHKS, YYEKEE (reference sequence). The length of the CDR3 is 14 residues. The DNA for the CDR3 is TGTGCCAGCACCCGGGTCAGGACCTCCTACGAGCAGTACTTC. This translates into CASTRVRTSYEQYF.

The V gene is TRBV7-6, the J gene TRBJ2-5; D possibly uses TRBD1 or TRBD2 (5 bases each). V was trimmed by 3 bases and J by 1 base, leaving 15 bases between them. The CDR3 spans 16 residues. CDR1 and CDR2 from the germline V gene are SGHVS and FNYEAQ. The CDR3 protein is CASSFGDRGVQETQYF. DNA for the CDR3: TGTGCCAGCAGCTTCGGGGATAGGGGAGTCCAAGAGACCCAGTACTTC.

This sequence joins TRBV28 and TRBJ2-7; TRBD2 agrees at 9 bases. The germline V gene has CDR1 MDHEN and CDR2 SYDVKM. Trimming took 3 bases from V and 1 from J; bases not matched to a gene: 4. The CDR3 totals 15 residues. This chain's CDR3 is CASSLGGRGSYEQYF. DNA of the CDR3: TGTGCCAGCAGTTTGGGCGGGAGGGGGTCCTACGAGCAGTACTTC.

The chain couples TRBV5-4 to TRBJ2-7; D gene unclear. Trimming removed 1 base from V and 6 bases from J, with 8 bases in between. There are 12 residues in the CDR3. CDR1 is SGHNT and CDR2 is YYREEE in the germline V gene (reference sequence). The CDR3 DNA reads TGTGCCAGCAGCTTGTACCCTTCCGAGCAGTACTTC. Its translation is CASSLYPSEQYF.

The CDR3 DNA is TGTGCCAGCTCACCTCAGGGCACCGGGGAGCTGTTTTTT. Amino acids: CASSPQGTGELFF. This chain uses TRBV18 with TRBJ2-2; D perhaps matches TRBD1 (5 bases). The V gene's germline CDR1 is KGHSH and CDR2 LQKENI. CDR3 length: 13 amino acids. The V end lost 3 bases, the J end lost 4 bases, and 6 bases lay between the germline ends.

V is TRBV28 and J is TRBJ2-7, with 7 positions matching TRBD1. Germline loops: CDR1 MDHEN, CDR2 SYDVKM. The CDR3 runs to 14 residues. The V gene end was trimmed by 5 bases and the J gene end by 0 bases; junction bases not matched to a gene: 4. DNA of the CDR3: TGTGCCAGCAGTCCACAGGGGCTCTCCTACGAGCAGTACTTC. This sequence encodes CASSPQGLSYEQYF.

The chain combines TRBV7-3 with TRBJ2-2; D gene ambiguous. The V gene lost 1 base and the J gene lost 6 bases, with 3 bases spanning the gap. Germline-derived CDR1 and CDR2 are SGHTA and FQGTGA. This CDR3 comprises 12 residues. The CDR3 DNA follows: TGTGCCAGCAGCTTAATACCCGGGGAGCTGTTTTTT. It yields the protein CASSLIPGELFF.

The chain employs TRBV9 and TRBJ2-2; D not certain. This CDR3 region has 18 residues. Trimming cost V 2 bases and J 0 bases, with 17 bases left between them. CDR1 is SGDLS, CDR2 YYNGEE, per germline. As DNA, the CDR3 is TGTGCCAGCAGCGTTAGGCCGCTACTAAATTCGAACACCGGGGAGCTGTTTTTT. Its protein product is CASSVRPLLNSNTGELFF.

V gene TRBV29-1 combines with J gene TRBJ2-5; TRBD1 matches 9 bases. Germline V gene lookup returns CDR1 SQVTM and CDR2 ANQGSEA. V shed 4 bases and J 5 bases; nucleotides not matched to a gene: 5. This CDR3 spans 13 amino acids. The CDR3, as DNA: TGCAGCGTTGGTTTGACAGGGGGGGAGACCCAGTACTTC. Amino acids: CSVGLTGGETQYF.

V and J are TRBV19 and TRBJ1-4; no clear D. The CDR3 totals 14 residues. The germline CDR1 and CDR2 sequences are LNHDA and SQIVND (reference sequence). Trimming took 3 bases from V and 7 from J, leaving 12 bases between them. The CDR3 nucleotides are TGTGCCAGTAGTATGGGTTTCGGTATTGAAAAACTGTTTTTT. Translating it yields CASSMGFGIEKLFF.

CDR3 sequence: CASSFGTRNEQFF. Written as DNA, the CDR3 is TGCGCCAGCAGCTTCGGGACGAGAAATGAGCAGTTCTTC. The rearrangement links TRBV4-1 to TRBJ2-1; D possibly uses TRBD1 or TRBD2 (5 bases each). V gave up 5 bases and J gave up 7 bases, with 12 bases separating them. The CDR3 runs to 13 residues. Germline V gives CDR1 MGHRA, CDR2 YSYEKL.

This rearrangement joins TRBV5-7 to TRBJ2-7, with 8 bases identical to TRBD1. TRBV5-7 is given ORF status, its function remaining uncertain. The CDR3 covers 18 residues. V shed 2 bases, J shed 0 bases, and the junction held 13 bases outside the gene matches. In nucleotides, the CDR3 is TGTGCCAGCAGCTTAGCAAGTGACAGGGGATTAAGCTCCTACGAGCAGTACTTC. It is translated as CASSLASDRGLSSYEQYF.

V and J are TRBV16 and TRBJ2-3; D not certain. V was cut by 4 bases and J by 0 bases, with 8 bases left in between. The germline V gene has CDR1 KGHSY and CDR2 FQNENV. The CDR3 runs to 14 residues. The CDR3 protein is CASSRGVSTDTQYF. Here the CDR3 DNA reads TGTGCCAGCAGCCGTGGCGTGAGCACAGATACGCAGTATTTT.

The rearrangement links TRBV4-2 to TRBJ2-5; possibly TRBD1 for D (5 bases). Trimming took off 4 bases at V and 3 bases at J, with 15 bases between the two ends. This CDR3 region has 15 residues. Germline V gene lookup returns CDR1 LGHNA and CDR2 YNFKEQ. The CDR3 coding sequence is TGTGCCAGCAGCCCGACTTTCGGACAAGAAGAGACCCAGTACTTC. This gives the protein CASSPTFGQEETQYF.